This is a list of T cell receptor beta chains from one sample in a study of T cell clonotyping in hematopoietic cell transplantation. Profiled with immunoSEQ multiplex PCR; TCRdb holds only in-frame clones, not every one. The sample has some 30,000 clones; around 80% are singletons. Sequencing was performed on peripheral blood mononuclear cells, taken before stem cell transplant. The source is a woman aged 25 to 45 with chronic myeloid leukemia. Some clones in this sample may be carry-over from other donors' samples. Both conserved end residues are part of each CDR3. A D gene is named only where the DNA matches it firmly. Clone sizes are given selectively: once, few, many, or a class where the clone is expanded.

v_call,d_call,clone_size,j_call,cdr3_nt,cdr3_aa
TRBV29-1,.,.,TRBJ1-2,TGCAGCGTTGGACAGCTGAACTATGGCTACACCTTC,CSVGQLNYGYTF
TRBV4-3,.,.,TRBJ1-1,TGCGCCAGCAGCCAAGATAGCGACGCGGTTGAAGCTTTCTTT,CASSQDSDAVEAFF
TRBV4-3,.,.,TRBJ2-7,TGCGCCAGCAGCCAAGAAGTTGGAGGGGCGGTTCCCTACGAGCAGTACTTC,CASSQEVGGAVPYEQYF
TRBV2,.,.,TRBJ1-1,TGTGCCAGCAGCGCCGGGGGACGCACTGAAGCTTTCTTT,CASSAGGRTEAFF
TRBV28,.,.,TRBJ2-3,TGTGCCAGCAGTACATTCACCCCCTTATCGGATACGCAGTATTTT,CASSTFTPLSDTQYF
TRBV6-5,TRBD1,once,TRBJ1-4,TGTGCCAGCAGGACAGTACAGGGGGCTAATGAAAAACTGTTTTTT,CASRTVQGANEKLFF
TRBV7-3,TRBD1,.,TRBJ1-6,TGTGCCAGCAGCCCAGGGACAGGACCGTCACCCCTCCACTTT,CASSPGTGPSPLHF
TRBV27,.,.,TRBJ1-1,TGTGCCAGCAGTCCCTACGTGGGCAGATCTAACACTGAAGCTTTCTTT,CASSPYVGRSNTEAFF
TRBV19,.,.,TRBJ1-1,TGTGCCAGTAGTAATCAAGGAATGAACACTGAAGCTTTCTTT,CASSNQGMNTEAFF
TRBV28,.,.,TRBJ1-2,TGTGCCAGCACTGAAGGACCCTATGGCTACACCTTC,CASTEGPYGYTF
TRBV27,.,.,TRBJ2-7,TGTGCCAGCAGTTTATCATGGCAGACCTACGAGCAGTACTTC,CASSLSWQTYEQYF
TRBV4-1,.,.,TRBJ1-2,TGCGCCAGCAGCCAAGCCTGGAGGAAGGATGGCTACACCTTC,CASSQAWRKDGYTF
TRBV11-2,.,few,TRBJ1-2,TGTGCCAGCAGCTTAAGCCATGTTGGGGGTCTAGGCTACACCTTC,CASSLSHVGGLGYTF
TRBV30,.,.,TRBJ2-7,TGTGCCTGGACCCCAACTACTAGCTCCTACGAGCAGTACTTC,CAWTPTTSSYEQYF
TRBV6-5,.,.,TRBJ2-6,TGTGCCACCCGGGGTTCTGGGGCCAACGTCCTGACTTTC,CATRGSGANVLTF
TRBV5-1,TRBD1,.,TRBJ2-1,TGCGCCAGCAGCGGGACGGGACAGAGCCCCTGGTATGAGCAGTTCTTC,CASSGTGQSPWYEQFF
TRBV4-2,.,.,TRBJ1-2,TGTGCCAGCAGCCAAAGCTATGGCTACACCTTC,CASSQSYGYTF
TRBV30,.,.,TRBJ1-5,TGTGCCTGGAGTGTGGCAGGGGCAAATCAGCCCCAGCATTTT,CAWSVAGANQPQHF
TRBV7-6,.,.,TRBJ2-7,TGTGCCAGCAGCTTAGGTCCCGTGTGGGAGCAGTACTTC,CASSLGPVWEQYF
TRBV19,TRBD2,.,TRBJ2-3,TGTGCCAGTAGAAGGTCGGGGGGGGCATCAGATACGCAGTATTTT,CASRRSGGASDTQYF
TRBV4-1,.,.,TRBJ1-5,TGCGCCAGCAGCCAAGAGCCGGTACTCGGGAATCAGCCCCAGCATTTT,CASSQEPVLGNQPQHF
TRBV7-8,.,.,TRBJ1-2,TGTGCCAGCAGCAGCTCAGGCTATGGCTACACCTTC,CASSSSGYGYTF
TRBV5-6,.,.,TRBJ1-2,TGTGCCAGCAAGCAACTAAACTATGGCTACACCTTC,CASKQLNYGYTF
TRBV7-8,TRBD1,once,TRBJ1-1,TGTGCCAGCAGCAGGACAGGGCGAACTGAAGCTTTCTTT,CASSRTGRTEAFF
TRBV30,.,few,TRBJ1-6,TGTGCCTGGACATTGGGGAGGGTTTGGGGTTCACCCCTCCACTTT,CAWTLGRVWGSPLHF
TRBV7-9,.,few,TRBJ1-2,TGTGCCAGCAGCTTCTCACTCGGGGATGGCTACACCTTC,CASSFSLGDGYTF
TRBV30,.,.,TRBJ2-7,TGTGCCTGGAGCAGGTCGCCCTACGAGCAGTACTTC,CAWSRSPYEQYF
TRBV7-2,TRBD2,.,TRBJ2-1,TGTGCCAGCAGCCTCCGTGGTGGACTAGCTTTTCACAATGAGCAGTTCTTC,CASSLRGGLAFHNEQFF
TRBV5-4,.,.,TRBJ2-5,TGTGCCAGCAGCACCTCATCGGAGACCCAGTACTTC,CASSTSSETQYF
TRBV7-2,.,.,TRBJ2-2,TGTGCCAGCAGCCGAATCCGGGGGCAGAACACCGGGGAGCTGTTTTTT,CASSRIRGQNTGELFF
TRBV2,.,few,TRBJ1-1,TGTGCCAGCAGTCATCCAGAGAACACTGAAGCTTTCTTT,CASSHPENTEAFF
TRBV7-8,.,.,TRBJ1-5,TGTGCCAGCAGCTTGACAGATAACCATCCCCAGCATTTT,CASSLTDNHPQHF
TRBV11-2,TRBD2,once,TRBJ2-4,TGTGCCAGCAGCCCCGTGGGAGGGGCCAAAAACATTCAGTACTTC,CASSPVGGAKNIQYF
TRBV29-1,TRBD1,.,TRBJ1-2,TGCAGCGTTGATGGACAGGCCCTTGCGAGTGGCTACACCTTC,CSVDGQALASGYTF
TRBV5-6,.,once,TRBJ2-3,TGTGCCAGCAGCTTGAATAACAGGGATACAGATACGCAGTATTTT,CASSLNNRDTDTQYF
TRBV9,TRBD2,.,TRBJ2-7,TGTGCCAGCAGCGTAGGACTAGCGGGGGGACAATACGAGCAGTACTTC,CASSVGLAGGQYEQYF
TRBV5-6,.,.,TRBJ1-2,TGTGCCAGCAGCAAAATCAGGGGCCTGGGAGAAGGCTACACCTTC,CASSKIRGLGEGYTF
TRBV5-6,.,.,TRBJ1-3,TGTGCCAGCAGCTTCGCGCCGTTGGTTCTCTCTGGAAACACCATATATTTT,CASSFAPLVLSGNTIYF
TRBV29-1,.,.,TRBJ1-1,TGCAGCGTCCTCGGGGGGGAAACTGAAGCTTTCTTT,CSVLGGETEAFF
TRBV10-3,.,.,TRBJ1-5,TGTGCCATCAGGGATTCGACAGATAGCAATCAGCCCCAGCATTTT,CAIRDSTDSNQPQHF
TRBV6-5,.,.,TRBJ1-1,TGTGCCAGCAGCTCAAAAGTAGGGAACACTGAAGCTTTCTTT,CASSSKVGNTEAFF
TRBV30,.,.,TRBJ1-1,TGTGCCTGGACCGGTACGGGGGTAGGTGAAGCTTTCTTT,CAWTGTGVGEAFF
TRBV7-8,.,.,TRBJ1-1,TGTGCCAGCAGCTTAACCGGGACACTGAACACTGAAGCTTTCTTT,CASSLTGTLNTEAFF
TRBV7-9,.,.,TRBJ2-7,TGTGCCAGCGGGGCATCTCTGGACGAGCAGTACTTC,CASGASLDEQYF
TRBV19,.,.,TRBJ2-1,TGTGCCAGTAGTACCCGACAGGACACCTACAATGAGCAGTTCTTC,CASSTRQDTYNEQFF
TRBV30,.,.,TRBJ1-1,TGTGCCTGGAGTGTCCCTTTGGGGACGGGAGTAAACACTGAAGCTTTCTTT,CAWSVPLGTGVNTEAFF
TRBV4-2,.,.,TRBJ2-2,TGTGCCAGCAGCCAAGATCAGGCCTCGGTTACCGGGGAGCTGTTTTTT,CASSQDQASVTGELFF
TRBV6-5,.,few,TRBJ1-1,TGTGCCAGCAGTTACGCTCAGTCTGAAGCTTTCTTT,CASSYAQSEAFF
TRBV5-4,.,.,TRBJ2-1,TGTGCCAGCAGCTCGTTAGGGGGGCTCGGTGATGAGCAGTTCTTC,CASSSLGGLGDEQFF
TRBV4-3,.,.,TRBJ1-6,TGCGCCAGCAGCTGGGACTACCAGCGGGCAAACCCCTTGAGCTCCTATAATTCACCCCTCCACTTT,CASSWDYQRANPLSSYNSPLHF
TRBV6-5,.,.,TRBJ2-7,TGTGCCAGCAGTTACGGTGGGACGTCCTACGAGCAGTACTTC,CASSYGGTSYEQYF